This T cell receptor beta chain was recorded in a study of cytomegalovirus exposure and HLA in healthy donors. Study outcomes and limitations: Exclusion applied to some V segments, including TRBV6-2 and TRBV6-3, as they were indistinguishable. For most TCR beta V segments, an earlier analysis put the productive rate at about 90% or about 30% of the time.

Primers included in the PCR were 60 Vbeta and 13 Jbeta primers. Authors' processing steps: Tens of millions of unique TCR beta chains, roughly 11 million shared, were counted in a later analysis. The method was immunoSEQ multiplex PCR; TCRdb's version includes in-frame clones alone and lacks a portion of them. Clone size and the V and J calls come from that table; the DNA yielded D and trimming. The table records 140,000 to 150,000 clones, roughly three quarters of them present only once. Although they were nominally healthy when sampled, donors likely had unrecorded immune exposures. Germline lookup yields CDR1 MDHEN and CDR2 SYDVKM. The length of the CDR3 is 15 residues. Trimming shortened V by 4 bases and J by 2 bases, and 13 bases separated the two germline ends. A remark on this clone: Antigen specificity is unknown.

V usage is TRBV28 and J usage is TRBJ2-3, with D perhaps matching TRBD2 (5 bases). Sequencing was performed on PBMCs. The receptor's source is a man between 60 and 75 years old in good health and CMV-seronegative. The CDR3 loop reads CASSSPSGYTDTQYF. CDR3 DNA sequence: TGTGCCAGCAGTTCCCCCAGCGGATACACAGATACGCAGTATTTT.